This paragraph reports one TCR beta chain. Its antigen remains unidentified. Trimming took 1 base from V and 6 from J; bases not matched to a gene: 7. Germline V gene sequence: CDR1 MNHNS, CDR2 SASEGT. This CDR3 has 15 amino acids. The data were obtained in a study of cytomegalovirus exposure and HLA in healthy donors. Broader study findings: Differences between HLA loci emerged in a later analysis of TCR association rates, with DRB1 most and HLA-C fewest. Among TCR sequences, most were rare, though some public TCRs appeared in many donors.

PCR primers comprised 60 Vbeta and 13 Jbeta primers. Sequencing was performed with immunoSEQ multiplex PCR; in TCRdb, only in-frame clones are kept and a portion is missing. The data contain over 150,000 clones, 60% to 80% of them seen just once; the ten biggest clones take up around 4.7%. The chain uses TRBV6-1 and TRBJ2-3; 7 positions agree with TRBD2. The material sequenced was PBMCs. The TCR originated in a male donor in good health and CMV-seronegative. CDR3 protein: CASSEGGLRTDTQYF. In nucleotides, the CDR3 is TGTGCCAGCAGTGAAGGGGGACTACGGACGGATACGCAGTATTTT.